Below, one T cell receptor (beta chain) is given with its context. The antigen remains unidentified. These data come from a study of T cells in localized non-small cell lung cancer. General study points: Analysis by sequencing included only one tumor region, so heterogeneity remains possible. Tumor showed lower T cell clonality than uninvolved adjacent lung, where it was highest. Elevated circulating T cell density in blood was associated with longer overall survival. Adjacent lung was found to contain a median approximately 50 of the top 100 tumor clones.

J was trimmed by 7 bases and V by 7 bases; bases with no gene match: 12. Germline lookup yields CDR1 MNHEY and CDR2 SMNVEV (reference sequence). The CDR3 is made up of 15 amino acids. This table comes from immunoSEQ multiplex PCR, and its TCRdb copy is limited to in-frame clones, with some not included. The table lists roughly 89,000 clones, approximately 90% of them singletons, with over 4% in the top ten. The source is a woman aged 35-70 years with stage II squamous cell lung carcinoma. The chain has TRBV27 and TRBJ1-2, with 10 nucleotides matching TRBD1. The input for sequencing was PBMCs, taken before any cancer treatment. The CDR3 region is CASTLDRGGRTGYTF. The CDR3 DNA is TGTGCCAGCACTCTGGACAGGGGGGGTAGAACTGGCTACACCTTC.